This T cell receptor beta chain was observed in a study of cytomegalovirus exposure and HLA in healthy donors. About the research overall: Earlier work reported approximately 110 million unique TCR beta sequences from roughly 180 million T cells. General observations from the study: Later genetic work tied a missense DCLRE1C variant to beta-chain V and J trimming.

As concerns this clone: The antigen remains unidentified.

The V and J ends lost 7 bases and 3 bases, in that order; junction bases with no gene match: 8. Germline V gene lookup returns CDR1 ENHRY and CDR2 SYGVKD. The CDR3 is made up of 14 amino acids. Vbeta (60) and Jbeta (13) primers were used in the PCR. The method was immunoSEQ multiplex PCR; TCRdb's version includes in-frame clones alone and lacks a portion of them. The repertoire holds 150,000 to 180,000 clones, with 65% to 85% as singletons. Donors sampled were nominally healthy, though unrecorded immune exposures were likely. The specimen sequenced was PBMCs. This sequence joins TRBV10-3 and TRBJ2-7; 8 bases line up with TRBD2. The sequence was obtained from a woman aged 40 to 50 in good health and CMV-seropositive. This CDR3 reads CAIKGYGTSYEQYF. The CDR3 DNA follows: TGTGCCATCAAGGGTTACGGGACTAGCTACGAGCAGTACTTC.